What follows are 6 T cell receptor beta chains derived from one specimen sequenced in a study of blood T cell repertoires in COVID-19 (TCRdb year 2020). The method was the immunoSEQ multiplex PCR assay. TCRdb retrieved this table from immuneACCESS and kept in-frame rearrangements only. Not all clones are present; in checked studies, unresolved V genes account for under half, and no reason is known for the remainder. The sample table lists approximately 25,000 clones, roughly 91% of them with a count of one. Clones ranked in the top ten supply 16% of the sample. Source material: peripheral blood. These receptors all stem from a human donor with active COVID-19. The donor label of this sample is uncertain.

This chain links TRBV5-1 with TRBJ2-1, with 7 bases identical to TRBD2. The CDR3 spans 14 residues. Germline V gives CDR1 SGHRS, CDR2 YFSETQ. V was pared by 2 bases and J by 10 bases, with 9 bases of the junction left unmatched. The CDR3: CASSFGRLAGEQFF. CDR3 DNA: TGCGCCAGCAGCTTTGGCCGACTAGCCGGAGAGCAGTTCTTC.

The chain recombines TRBV6-2 or TRBV6-3 with TRBJ2-7; 10 bases are a match to TRBD1. V gave up 4 bases and J gave up 6 bases; unmatched junction bases: 6. Germline V gene data show CDR1 as MNHEY and CDR2 as SVGEGT. The CDR3 runs 14 residues. This CDR3 is CASSLDRGKFEQYF. The CDR3 region has the DNA TGTGCCAGCAGTTTGGACAGGGGGAAGTTCGAGCAGTACTTC.

The chain uses TRBV2 and TRBJ1-5; no clear D. The CDR3 covers 15 residues. Germline loops: CDR1 SNHLY, CDR2 FYNNEI. V was pared by 6 bases and J by 0 bases, with 12 bases between. CDR3 amino acids: CASRTTVFSNQPQHF. The DNA of the CDR3 is TGTGCCAGCAGGACTACAGTTTTTAGCAATCAGCCCCAGCATTTT.

This chain connects TRBV6-1 to TRBJ1-6, with a weak D call TRBD1 (6 bases). The V and J ends lost 4 bases and 0 bases respectively, with 13 bases between them. Germline values: CDR1 MNHNS, CDR2 SASEGT. This CDR3 contains 17 residues. This chain's CDR3 is CASSVGTLSSYNSPLHF. The DNA of the CDR3 is TGTGCCAGCAGTGTCGGGACACTGAGCTCCTATAATTCACCCCTCCACTTT.

The V call is TRBV7-6, the J call TRBJ2-2, with a possible D match to TRBD2 (5 bases). Trimming took off 5 bases at V and 4 bases at J, with 20 bases between the two ends. The CDR3 has 17 amino acids. CDR1 and CDR2 from the germline V gene are SGHVS and FNYEAQ. The CDR3 protein is CASSHFFSRAGTGELFF. The CDR3 nucleotides are TGTGCCAGCAGCCACTTCTTCTCTAGGGCGGGCACCGGGGAGCTGTTTTTT. Full variable domain (missing parts from reference TRBV7-6 and TRBJ2-2): GAGVSQSPRYKVTKRGQDVALRCDPISGHVSLYWYRQALGQGPEFLTYFNYEAQQDKSGLPNDRFSAERPEGSISTLTIQRTEQRDSAMYRCASSHFFSRAGTGELFFGEGSRLTVL.

The CDR3 region has the DNA TGTGCCAGCAGTTTAAGAGCAGATACGCAGTATTTT. Translating it yields CASSLRADTQYF. This chain uses TRBV27 with TRBJ2-3; D gene ambiguous. The V gene lost 2 bases and the J gene lost 4 bases, with 4 bases spanning the gap. The CDR3 runs to 12 residues. CDR1 is MNHEY, CDR2 SMNVEV, per germline (reference sequence).